This T cell receptor beta chain was recovered during a study of vaccination effects on CD4 cells after COVID-19 (dated by TCRdb to the early 2020s). Some background on the complete study: Participants received two doses of either the BNT162b2 or the mRNA-1273 mRNA SARS-CoV-2 vaccine. Pre-vaccine samples were drawn from a couple of convalescent patients 16 days and one week before the first dose, at 142 and 148 days after COVID-19 diagnosis. The study compared SARS-CoV-2 spike-specific CD4+ TCR repertoires before and after mRNA vaccination in COVID-19 convalescent patients and infection-naive vaccine recipients. Altogether, nine to ten COVID-19 convalescent patients and a few SARS-CoV-2-naive healthy vaccine recipients made up the full study. In the study, cultures from other donors were sequenced using the Oncomine TCR Beta short-read assay on an Illumina iSeq 100. The investigation overall reported the following: Only a small number of convalescent patients were included, and no early post-infection timepoints were available, which limited the study. Clones induced by infection and clones induced by vaccination both contracted markedly at late timepoints after vaccination, which fits with T cell responses waning over time. Among convalescent patients, the spike-reactive repertoire after vaccination was made up mainly of new vaccine-induced clones that were largely distinct from the clones induced by infection.

Remarks on this clone: The target of this receptor is not known. Base qualities are not at hand, and no much larger clone is one base apart.

In the ViraFEST assay, PBMC were stimulated with viral peptide pools, and TCR sequencing was then used to find antigen-specific CD4+ T cell clonotypes based on their expansion. After around ten days of culture, CD4+ T cells were isolated with the EasySep CD4+ T cell isolation kit. PCR-confirmed SARS-CoV-2 infection had occurred in convalescent patients between March and December 2020, before the Alpha, Beta and Delta variants emerged in the United States. Some 2.2 million PBMC per well were cultured in IMDM with about 4.5% human AB serum, roughly 10 IU/ml IL-2 and gentamicin, plus 10 ug/ml peptides. On days 3 and 7, half of the culture medium was replaced with fresh IL-2-containing medium. Unless otherwise noted, each peptide stimulation condition was cultured in triplicate wells. PBMC were separated from whole blood using Ficoll-Paque Plus gradient centrifugation and were then either cryopreserved at -140C or used fresh. The overlapping peptide pools covered the spike proteins of SARS-CoV-2 and of the common cold coronaviruses HCoV-NL63, HCoV-OC43 and HCoV-229E. The QIAamp micro DNA kit was used to extract genomic DNA from the cultured CD4+ T cells.

V trim: 4 bases; J trim: 8 bases; unmatched bases: 14. From the cysteine through the phenylalanine, the CDR3 covers 16 amino acids. This entry keeps only the CDR3 DNA: 48 bases, framed from base 1. CDR1 and CDR2 (SGHRS, YFSETQ) derive from the germline V gene. Library prep was done by the immunoSEQ multiplex PCR assay. TCR beta CDR3 sequencing was performed on DNA from the cultured, isolated CD4+ T cells. Per the source publication's procedure: Non-productive TCR sequences were removed, reads were trimmed to the CDR3 region, and CDR3s of at least 7 amino acids were retained. Antigen-specific clonotypes were identified with the MANAFEST web app by comparing expansion in peptide wells against reference cultures. To count as positive, a clone had to show expansion at FDR<0.05 compared with the reference and with all other wells, an odds ratio above 5, and a frequency above 0.1% in two replicate wells. A clonotype was called cross-reactive if it was significantly expanded both in SARS-CoV-2 spike wells and in at least one common cold coronavirus spike condition. Levenshtein distance calculated with the stringdist R package was used to assess CDR3 similarity, and unrooted trees were constructed with ape in R 3.6.1. The clones in this table, taken by TCRdb from immuneACCESS, are in-frame only. Not every clone is retained; where verified, under half of the shortfall comes from an unresolved V gene, and the cause of the rest is unknown. From that table come the V and J calls and clone size; the DNA was used to work out D and trimming. The sample has 20,000 to 30,000 clones on record, 65% to 80% of them singletons. The ten biggest clones cover roughly a fifth of the sample.

This sequence uses TRBV5-1 and TRBJ2-2, and 7 junction bases match TRBD2. The TCR comes from a human donor who had a prior SARS-CoV-2 infection. Material: CD4+ T cells from PBMCs cultured with HCoV-NL63 spike peptides, obtained before COVID-19 vaccination. The sample's cell subset or site label, in plain terms: HCoV-NL63 spike overlapping peptide pool stimulation. The CDR3 amino acid sequence is: CASSPRIQAGSGELFF. The base sequence is TGCGCCAGCAGCCCGAGAATCCAAGCGGGGTCGGGGGAGCTGTTTTTT. Extended through the reference TRBV5-1 and TRBJ2-2 proteins, this CDR3 yields the full variable domain: KAGVTQTPRYLIKTRGQQVTLSCSPISGHRSVSWYQQTPGQGLQFLFEYFSETQRNKGNFPGRFSGRQFSNSRSEMNVSTLELGDSALYLCASSPRIQAGSGELFFGEGSRLTVL.